This T cell receptor beta chain appears in the sequencing data of a study of blood T cells in healthy people across ages. For the second PCR, which ran for about 6 to 11 cycles, a sample-barcoded 5' primer and a J-beta primer mix were used. TCRdb re-derived calls from the 5' RACE reads in MiXCR, one entry per CDR3 protein. Among 550,000 to 650,000 distinct CDR3 sequences, about 30% were seen once, and the ten largest hold around a sixth. Peripheral blood from each donor was collected in a volume of approximately 9.5 milliliters. This clonotype was recorded many times. With V trimmed by 8 bases and J by 6 bases, 4 bases remained unmatched. The CDR3 has 12 amino acids. Germline V CDR1 and CDR2: DFQATT, SNEGSKA (reference sequence).

This TCR derives from an elderly woman in good health. The V call is TRBV20-1, the J call TRBJ2-1, with 10 bases identical to TRBD2. The sequenced sample consisted of blood. CDR3 nucleotides: TGCAGTACCAGCGGGGGGGCCAATGAGCAGTTCTTC. Translating it yields CSTSGGANEQFF.